The rows below give T cell receptor beta chains drawn from one sample of a study of blood T cell repertoires in COVID-19. Assay: immunoSEQ multiplex PCR; the TCRdb copy retains only in-frame clones and omits some. The sample has about 160,000 clones, 80% seen once. Sample: PBMCs or T cells enriched from blood (not recorded which). These TCRs come from a woman aged 55-69 years who had recovered from COVID-19. CDR3s include the opening cysteine and the closing phenylalanine or tryptophan. The D gene is left open where the match is weak. Clone size, where shown, is once, few, many, or a class for clones that have expanded.

TGTGCCAGCAGATTGACAGGGCCCACTGAAGCTTTCTTT,CASRLTGPTEAFF,TRBV12-3/TRBV12-4,TRBJ1-1,TRBD1,NA
TGCGCCAGCAGCTTGGAGGTCAGGGAAGCAGATACGCAGTATTTT,CASSLEVREADTQYF,TRBV5-1,TRBJ2-3,NA,NA
TGTGCCAGCAGCCTTAGCGGGGGCCTCTCCTACGAGCAGTACTTC,CASSLSGGLSYEQYF,TRBV5-4,TRBJ2-7,TRBD2,few
TGCAGTGCTAGTCTTCCCACAGGTCACAATGAGCAGTTCTTC,CSASLPTGHNEQFF,TRBV20-1,TRBJ2-1,NA,NA
TGTGCCAGCAATCAGGGACAGGTTTACTATGGCTACACCTTC,CASNQGQVYYGYTF,TRBV6-5,TRBJ1-2,TRBD1,NA
TGTGCCAGCAGGGGACAGGGGTACACTGAAGCTTTCTTT,CASRGQGYTEAFF,TRBV28,TRBJ1-1,TRBD1,once
TGTGCCATCAGTGAATTGGTGTCAGAAGAGACCCAGTACTTC,CAISELVSEETQYF,TRBV10-3,TRBJ2-5,NA,NA
TGCAGCGTCAAGGACAGGGGGTTTTTTGAAGCTTTCTTT,CSVKDRGFFEAFF,TRBV29-1,TRBJ1-1,TRBD1,NA
TGTGCCAGCAAGGGCAGCGGGGGCGAAGAAAAACTGTTTTTT,CASKGSGGEEKLFF,TRBV2,TRBJ1-4,NA,NA
TGCGCCAGCAGCTTGGGTTCGGGGGCCTACGAGCAGTACTTC,CASSLGSGAYEQYF,TRBV5-1,TRBJ2-7,NA,NA